These 19 T cell receptor beta chains were sequenced from one sample in a study of shared clonotypes between healthy human individuals. Profiled with immunoSEQ multiplex PCR; TCRdb holds only in-frame clones, not every one. This sample has around 2.5 million clones, with approximately 94% found just once. The specimen was naive CD4+ T cells from PBMCs. This sample's subset: CD45RA+ positively selected. These TCRs come from a man aged 18 to 29 in good health. Some clones in this sample may be carry-over from other donors' samples.

The rearrangement joins TRBV11-3 to TRBJ2-5; D is undetermined. Germline-derived CDR1 and CDR2 are SGHNT and YENEEA. The CDR3 is 11 amino acids. The V gene lost 3 bases and the J gene lost 5 bases, with 4 bases spanning the gap. CDR3 sequence: CASSFGETQYF. The CDR3 DNA reads TGTGCCAGCAGCTTCGGGGAGACCCAGTACTTC.

The rearrangement links TRBV7-3 to TRBJ2-1; 7 bases are a match to TRBD2. Germline CDR1 reads SGHTA; CDR2 reads FQGTGA. The trim removed 1 base at V and 10 bases at J, leaving 10 bases unmatched. CDR3 length: 15 residues. CDR3 sequence (DNA): TGTGCCAGCAGCTTAAACCCTCACGGGGGGAACGAGCAGTTCTTC. It is translated as CASSLNPHGGNEQFF. Filled out from reference TRBV7-3 and TRBJ2-1, the complete variable domain reads GAGVSQTPSNKVTEKGKYVELRCDPISGHTALYWYRQSLGQGPEFLIYFQGTGAADDSGLPNDRFFAVRPEGSVSTLKIQRTERGDSAVYLCASSLNPHGGNEQFFGPGTRLTVL.

The CDR3 DNA follows: TGTGCCAGTAGTGCCAGTTCGGTCACCGGGGAGCTGTTTTTT. It codes for CASSASSVTGELFF. This rearrangement joins TRBV19 to TRBJ2-2, with unresolved D. Deletions cut 5 bases from V and 4 bases from J, with 11 bases between. This CDR3 is 14 amino acids long. CDR1 and CDR2 (germline): LNHDA, SQIVND (reference sequence). The full variable domain, in which reference TRBV19 and TRBJ2-2 provide the parts outside the CDR3, is DGGITQSPKYLFRKEGQNVTLSCEQNLNHDAMYWYRQDPGQGLRLIYYSQIVNDFQKGDIAEGYSVSREKKESFPLTVTSAQKNPTAFYLCASSASSVTGELFFGEGSRLTVL.

This chain joins TRBV5-1 and TRBJ2-7; possibly TRBD1 for D (5 bases). Between the trimmed V and J ends, which lost 0 bases and 3 bases, there was a span of 10 bases. CDR3 length equals 14 residues. The germline V gene encodes CDR1 SGHRS and CDR2 YFSETQ. CDR3: CASSLAGRDYEQYF. CDR3 nucleotides: TGCGCCAGCAGCTTGGCCGGCAGGGACTACGAGCAGTACTTC. The whole variable domain, filled in from reference TRBV5-1 and TRBJ2-7, reads KAGVTQTPRYLIKTRGQQVTLSCSPISGHRSVSWYQQTPGQGLQFLFEYFSETQRNKGNFPGRFSGRQFSNSRSEMNVSTLELGDSALYLCASSLAGRDYEQYFGPGTRLTVT.

For this clone: Different DNA sequences within this sample yield the same CDR3. The chain joins TRBV10-3 to TRBJ2-7, with 7 bases fitting TRBD2. The CDR3 sequence is 14 residues long. Per germline, CDR1 ENHRY and CDR2 SYGVKD. Trimming removed 0 bases from V and 3 bases from J; junction bases left unmatched: 2. The DNA of the CDR3 is TGTGCCATCAGTGAGTCTGGCGGGAGCTACGAGCAGTACTTC. The encoded protein is CAISESGGSYEQYF.

The DNA for the CDR3 is TGTGCCAGCAGCGTCAGCCAGAGTACAGATACGCAGTATTTT. This sequence encodes CASSVSQSTDTQYF. The chain joins TRBV9 to TRBJ2-3; no clear D. Per germline, CDR1 SGDLS and CDR2 YYNGEE. With 2 bases removed from V and 3 bases from J, the gap between germline ends came to 10 bases. CDR3 length: 14 amino acids.

The V call is TRBV27, the J call TRBJ2-5; 12 nucleotides align to TRBD1. The germline gives CDR1 MNHEY, CDR2 SMNVEV (reference sequence). V was clipped by 4 bases and J by 5 bases; unmatched bases: 11. CDR3 length: 17 residues. The CDR3 DNA reads as TGTGCCAGCAGTTCTTCTTCCGGGACAGGGGGCTGGGAGACCCAGTACTTC. Translating it yields CASSSSSGTGGWETQYF.

The chain combines TRBV6-1 with TRBJ2-3, with 9 bases that match TRBD2. The CDR3 is 15 residues long. Unmatched junction bases numbered 8, after V lost 8 bases and J lost 2 bases. The germline V gene has CDR1 MNHNS and CDR2 SASEGT. The DNA of the CDR3 is TGTGCCAGCGTGGGGTTAGCGGGGGTCACAGATACGCAGTATTTT. Protein sequence: CASVGLAGVTDTQYF.

The rearrangement links TRBV5-1 to TRBJ1-1; D unresolved. The ends were cut back, 0 bases at V and 2 bases at J, with 14 bases in the middle. Germline assignment: CDR1 SGHRS and CDR2 YFSETQ. CDR3 length: 16 amino acids. The CDR3 nucleotides read TGCGCCAGCAGCTTGGTGTTTTCAGGAATAAACACTGAAGCTTTCTTT. As protein: CASSLVFSGINTEAFF.

CDR3 protein: CASSLVIGVRGYTF. CDR3 bases: TGTGCCAGCAGTTTAGTGATCGGGGTACGTGGCTACACCTTC. The genes are TRBV28 and TRBJ1-2; D not certain. Germline V gene sequence: CDR1 MDHEN, CDR2 SYDVKM. V gave up 2 bases and J gave up 7 bases, with 14 bases separating them. The CDR3 extends over 14 amino acids.

The rearrangement uses TRBV5-1 and TRBJ2-3; D ambiguous. The CDR3 is 15 residues long. V gave up 0 bases and J gave up 6 bases, with 14 bases separating them. The germline V gene encodes CDR1 SGHRS and CDR2 YFSETQ. CDR3 residues: CASSLVAAGGDTQYF. The CDR3 bases are TGCGCCAGCAGCTTGGTGGCAGCCGGTGGGGATACGCAGTATTTT.

The chain is built from TRBV7-3 and TRBJ2-1; unclear D gene. Deletions cut 5 bases from V and 5 bases from J, with 13 bases between. This CDR3 contains 14 residues. Per the germline V gene, CDR1 is SGHTA and CDR2 is FQGTGA. This CDR3 is CASSLGSPNNEQFF. The CDR3 bases are TGTGCCAGCAGCCTGGGTTCTCCTAACAATGAGCAGTTCTTC.

The chain couples TRBV7-2 to TRBJ2-1; D may correspond to TRBD1 or TRBD2 (5 bases each). Germline CDR1 reads SGHTA; CDR2 reads FQGNSA. The CDR3 extends over 15 amino acids. V dropped 5 bases and J dropped 1 base, with 12 bases sitting between them. This CDR3 reads CASSARGPSYNEQFF. CDR3 coding DNA: TGTGCCAGCAGCGCTAGGGGACCTTCCTACAATGAGCAGTTCTTC.

This rearrangement joins TRBV18 to TRBJ1-1; the match to TRBD1 covers 7 bases. The CDR3 loop spans 16 amino acids. The V and J ends lost 2 bases and 6 bases, in that order; junction bases with no gene match: 12. Germline V gene sequence: CDR1 KGHSH, CDR2 LQKENI. The CDR3 loop is CASSPVRTGGWAEAFF. Here the CDR3 DNA reads TGTGCCAGCTCACCAGTCCGGACAGGCGGCTGGGCTGAAGCTTTCTTT.

The chain couples TRBV5-4 to TRBJ2-4, with D possibly TRBD1 on 5 matching bases. V dropped 3 bases and J dropped 1 base, with 14 bases sitting between them. This CDR3 contains 16 residues. The V gene's germline CDR1 is SGHNT and CDR2 YYREEE (reference sequence). The CDR3 DNA reads as TGTGCCAGCAGCTCTGCAGGGAATTCGGCCAAAAACATTCAGTACTTC. The encoded protein is CASSSAGNSAKNIQYF.

The chain combines TRBV5-1 with TRBJ1-2, with D perhaps TRBD1 (6 bases). The CDR3 spans 14 residues. Germline V gene lookup returns CDR1 SGHRS and CDR2 YFSETQ. Trimming stripped 0 bases from V and 4 bases from J, with 10 bases between. CDR3 region: CASSLAQGFYGYTF. The CDR3 region has the DNA TGCGCCAGCAGCTTGGCCCAGGGGTTCTATGGCTACACCTTC. Based on the CDR3 plus reference TRBV5-1 and TRBJ1-2, the full variable domain is KAGVTQTPRYLIKTRGQQVTLSCSPISGHRSVSWYQQTPGQGLQFLFEYFSETQRNKGNFPGRFSGRQFSNSRSEMNVSTLELGDSALYLCASSLAQGFYGYTFGSGTRLTVV.

This chain joins TRBV28 and TRBJ2-2, with TRBD1 identical over 7 bases. The germline gives CDR1 MDHEN, CDR2 SYDVKM. The J segment lost 6 bases and the V segment lost 6 bases, leaving 13 bases of the junction unmatched. The CDR3 covers 16 residues. CDR3 residues: CASSRGTAIRSGELFF. The CDR3, as DNA: TGTGCCAGCAGCCGAGGGACAGCCATTAGGTCCGGGGAGCTGTTTTTT.

This clone showed up just once. The V gene is TRBV11-2, the J gene TRBJ1-1, with D possibly TRBD1 on 6 matching bases. Germline-derived CDR1 and CDR2 are SGHAT and FQNNGV. V gave up 0 bases and J gave up 4 bases, with 12 bases separating them. The CDR3 extends over 15 amino acids. CDR3 region: CASSLDPRGLTEAFF. CDR3 nucleotides: TGTGCCAGCAGCTTAGATCCCCGGGGGCTCACTGAAGCTTTCTTT.

This chain joins TRBV15 and TRBJ2-7, with 7 bases aligning to TRBD1. CDR3 length: 15 amino acids. Germline CDR1 LNHNV, CDR2 YYDKDF (reference sequence). The trim removed 3 bases at V and 7 bases at J, leaving 12 bases unmatched. CDR3 region: CATSSTLTGAGEQYF. The CDR3 DNA reads TGTGCCACCAGCAGCACGCTCACAGGGGCTGGGGAGCAGTACTTC.